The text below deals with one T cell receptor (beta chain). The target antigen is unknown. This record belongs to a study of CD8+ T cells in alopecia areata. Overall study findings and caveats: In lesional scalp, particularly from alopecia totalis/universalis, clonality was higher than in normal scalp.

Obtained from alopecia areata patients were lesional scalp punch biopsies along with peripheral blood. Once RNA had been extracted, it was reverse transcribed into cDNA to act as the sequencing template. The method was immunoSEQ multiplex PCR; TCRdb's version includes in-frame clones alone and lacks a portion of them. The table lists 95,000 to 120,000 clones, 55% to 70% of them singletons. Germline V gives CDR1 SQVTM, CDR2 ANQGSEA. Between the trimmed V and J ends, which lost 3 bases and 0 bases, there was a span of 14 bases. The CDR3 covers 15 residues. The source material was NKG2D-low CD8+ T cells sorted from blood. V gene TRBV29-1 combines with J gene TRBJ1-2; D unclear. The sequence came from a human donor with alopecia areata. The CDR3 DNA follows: TGCAGCGTTGATAAAGGTCAGGTCACTAACTATGGCTACACCTTC. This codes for CSVDKGQVTNYGYTF.